Shown below are 11 T cell receptor beta chains from a single sample sequenced in a study of T cells generated in artificial thymic organoids. Separate semi-nested PCRs amplified TCRalpha and TCRbeta libraries using constant-region reverse primers in TRAC or TRBC. A single record per CDR3 protein comes from TCRdb applying MiXCR to the 5' RACE reads. The data show fewer than 3,500 distinct CDR3 sequences, with around a third seen just once and about 2.6% held by the top ten. Sequencing was carried out using naive CD8+ T cells from blood. Subset given: CD3+TCRalphabeta+CD8SP T cells; for blood, CD45RO-CCR7+ naive CD8+ T cells. The receptors come from a human donor who gave cord blood stem cells for thymic organoid culture, a cardiac surgery patient who gave postnatal thymus, or a blood donor (not recorded which).

This clonotype has a handful of counts. The V and J genes are TRBV7-9 and TRBJ1-4, with D possibly TRBD1 on 6 matching bases. The V and J ends lost 5 bases and 3 bases respectively, with 19 bases between them. Germline V gives CDR1 SEHNR, CDR2 FQNEAQ (reference sequence). This CDR3 spans 17 amino acids. The CDR3 sequence is CASSLDRSWEANEKLFF. As DNA, the CDR3 is TGTGCCAGCAGCCTCGACAGGTCCTGGGAGGCTAATGAAAAACTGTTTTTT.

The sample holds a few counts of this clonotype. The chain recombines TRBV7-9 with TRBJ2-7; D unclear. V was cut by 0 bases and J by 4 bases, with 16 bases left in between. The CDR3 is 16 residues long. CDR1 is SEHNR, CDR2 FQNEAQ, per germline (reference sequence). This CDR3 is CASSLARGPRAYEQYF. The CDR3 region has the DNA TGTGCCAGCAGCTTAGCTCGTGGTCCTAGGGCGTACGAGCAGTACTTC.

The chain couples TRBV25-1 to TRBJ2-2; D is tentatively TRBD1 or TRBD2 (5 bases each). This CDR3 is 14 amino acids long. Germline CDR1 MGHDK, CDR2 SYGVNS. V was pared by 1 base and J by 4 bases, with 7 bases between. The CDR3 sequence is CASSELGVTGELFF. In DNA form, the CDR3 reads TGTGCCAGCAGTGAATTGGGGGTCACCGGGGAGCTGTTTTTT.

The chain has TRBV4-3 and TRBJ2-2, with 9 bases fitting TRBD1. This CDR3 comprises 15 residues. V lost 7 bases to trimming and J lost 3 bases; unmatched junction nucleotides: 6. Germline lookup yields CDR1 LGHNA and CDR2 YSLEER. The chain's CDR3 is CASTPGTGYTGELFF. As DNA, the CDR3 is TGCGCCAGCACGCCCGGGACAGGGTACACCGGGGAGCTGTTTTTT.

V gene TRBV5-1 combines with J gene TRBJ2-7; 7 bases are a match to TRBD1. The CDR3 consists of 14 residues. Per germline, CDR1 SGHRS and CDR2 YFSETQ. Trimming removed 5 bases from V and 1 base from J; junction bases left unmatched: 6. The CDR3 nucleotides are TGCGCCAGCAGTCCGGGACAGCAATCCTACGAGCAGTACTTC. Translated, it gives CASSPGQQSYEQYF.

As for this clonotype: Mismatch with germline at one junction end may stem from a read error. The chain uses TRBV9 and TRBJ2-6; 10 nucleotides match TRBD1. CDR1 is SGDLS and CDR2 is YYNGEE in the germline V gene. This CDR3 spans 18 amino acids. CDR3 nucleotide sequence: TGTGCCAACAGCGACACAGCGGGACAGGGGCCTGGGGCCAACGTCCTGACTTTC. It translates to CANSDTAGQGPGANVLTF. The full variable domain, rest sourced from reference TRBV9 and TRBJ2-6, is DSGVTQTPKHLITATGQRVTLRCSPRSGDLSVYWYQQSLDQGLQFLIQYYNGEERAKGNILERFSAQQFPDLHSELNLSSLELGDSALYFCANSDTAGQGPGANVLTFGAGSRLTVL.

The chain carries TRBV13 and TRBJ1-5; 8 bases line up with TRBD1. V was clipped by 3 bases and J by 1 base; unmatched bases: 2. CDR3 length: 15 residues. CDR1 and CDR2 from the germline V gene are PRHDT and FYEKMQ (reference sequence). The CDR3 nucleotides read TGTGCCAGCAGCTTGGGACAGGTCAGCAATCAGCCCCAGCATTTT. This encodes CASSLGQVSNQPQHF.

Notes on this clonotype: This may be a read error: a much more frequent sequence differs by one nucleotide. The V gene is TRBV11-2, the J gene TRBJ2-5; TRBD2 matches 8 bases. Germline lookup yields CDR1 SGHAT and CDR2 FQNNGV. After removal of 4 bases from V and 5 bases from J, the junction contained 12 bases not matched to a gene. The CDR3 has 16 amino acids. In DNA form, the CDR3 reads TGTGCCAGCAGCTCCGGGGGACTAGTGGGGGGGGAGACCCAGTACTTC. Encoded protein: CASSSGGLVGGETQYF.

This clonotype showed up just a few times. The rearrangement joins TRBV3-1 to TRBJ2-1; TRBD2 matches at 9 bases. Losses at the gene ends were 4 bases for V and 2 bases for J; bases not matched to a gene: 9. Germline V gives CDR1 LGHDT, CDR2 YNNKEL (reference sequence). The CDR3 sequence is 17 residues long. CDR3 region: CASSPLSGGSAYNEQFF. The CDR3 bases are TGTGCCAGCAGCCCACTAAGCGGGGGGTCCGCCTACAATGAGCAGTTCTTC.

As for this clonotype: This could be a read error, since a much larger clone is one nucleotide away. This chain uses TRBV4-2 with TRBJ2-7; the D gene could be TRBD1 or TRBD2 (5 bases each). This CDR3 has 15 residues. Germline V gene data show CDR1 as LGHNA and CDR2 as YNFKEQ. V was pared by 3 bases and J by 5 bases, with 17 bases between. The CDR3 loop reads CASSQGPLPGNEQYF. The CDR3 DNA sequence: TGTGCCAGCAGCCAGGGACCCCTGCCCGGGAACGAGCAGTACTTC.

Within the sample, this clonotype is medium-sized. The genes are TRBV29-1 and TRBJ2-7; D might be TRBD1 (6 bases). V was clipped by 5 bases and J by 2 bases, with 10 bases between them. This CDR3 has 12 amino acids. CDR1 is SQVTM and CDR2 is ANQGSEA in the germline V gene. The CDR3 sequence: CSVWDITYEQYF. Here the CDR3 DNA reads TGCAGCGTTTGGGACATCACCTACGAGCAGTACTTC.